These T cell receptor beta chains were read from a single sample in a study of beta chain features in type 1 diabetes. Repertoires were generated with immunoSEQ multiplex PCR, while TCRdb's copy carries only in-frame clones and drops some. The sample consists of about 170,000 clones, about 7.8% of them appearing once. Input material: central memory CD4+ T cells from blood. The receptor source for this set is a woman aged 35 to 49 with type 1 diabetes. Each CDR3 is given with its conserved first and last residue. The D gene is left open where the match is weak. The size of a clone is reported for some rows only, either as once, few or many, or as a class for expanded clones.

j_call clone_size d_call v_call cdr3_aa cdr3_nt
TRBJ1-1 . TRBD1 TRBV15 CATSPRTGYEAFF TGTGCCACCAGCCCCCGGACAGGGTATGAAGCTTTCTTT
TRBJ2-3 . . TRBV7-2 CASSSGIERDTQYF TGTGCCAGCAGCTCTGGGATTGAGCGGGATACGCAGTATTTT
TRBJ1-2 many . TRBV29-1 CSVNRPPGYGYTF TGCAGCGTTAACCGACCGCCGGGCTATGGCTACACCTTC
TRBJ1-6 few . TRBV5-1 CASSLGGDSYNSPLHF TGCGCCAGCAGCTTGGGGGGCGACTCCTATAATTCACCCCTCCACTTT
TRBJ1-1 few . TRBV7-2 CASSLNGQNTEAFF TGTGCCAGCAGCCTGAACGGACAGAACACTGAAGCTTTCTTT
TRBJ2-1 few TRBD1 TRBV28 CASSPQTGNNEQFF TGTGCCAGCAGTCCCCAGACAGGGAACAATGAGCAGTTCTTC
TRBJ1-1 many . TRBV18 CASSPEGNTEAFF TGTGCCAGCTCACCAGAGGGGAACACTGAAGCTTTCTTT
TRBJ1-1 . . TRBV5-4 CASSPRADTEAFF TGTGCCAGCAGCCCCAGGGCAGACACTGAAGCTTTCTTT
TRBJ2-7 . . TRBV7-3 CASSLSTNSYEQYF TGTGCCAGCAGCTTAAGTACTAACTCCTACGAGCAGTACTTC
TRBJ1-5 few . TRBV2 CASSVQYSNQPQHF TGTGCCAGCAGTGTCCAGTATAGCAATCAGCCCCAGCATTTT
TRBJ1-1 few . TRBV14 CASSWGQNTEAFF TGTGCCAGCAGCTGGGGCCAGAACACTGAAGCTTTCTTT
TRBJ1-5 . . TRBV6-5 CASSYGGKGQPQHF TGTGCCAGCAGTTACGGGGGGAAAGGACAGCCCCAGCATTTT
TRBJ1-2 . . TRBV4-1 CASSQGRGDYGYTF TGCGCCAGCAGCCAAGGTCGCGGGGATTATGGCTACACCTTC
TRBJ2-7 . TRBD1 TRBV5-1 CASSTGASYEQYF TGCGCCAGCAGTACAGGGGCATCGTACGAGCAGTACTTC
TRBJ1-5 . . TRBV19 CASSRAQYSNQPQHF TGTGCCAGTAGTAGGGCTCAATATAGCAATCAGCCCCAGCATTTT
TRBJ2-1 few TRBD1 TRBV18 CASSPRDRDNEQFF TGTGCCAGCTCACCCCGGGACAGGGATAATGAGCAGTTCTTC
TRBJ1-1 many TRBD1 TRBV5-1 CASSLGTGIEAFF TGCGCCAGCAGCTTAGGGACAGGGATTGAAGCTTTCTTT
TRBJ1-2 . . TRBV2 CASSPDVKGHGYTF TGTGCCAGCAGCCCTGATGTCAAGGGGCATGGCTACACCTTC
TRBJ2-1 few TRBD2 TRBV2 CASSERGVGSGNNEQFF TGTGCCAGCAGTGAAAGGGGTGTCGGGAGCGGGAACAATGAGCAGTTCTTC
TRBJ2-7 . TRBD2 TRBV5-1 CASSFSGSYEQYF TGCGCCAGCAGCTTTAGCGGGAGCTACGAGCAGTACTTC
TRBJ1-5 . . TRBV28 CASSEGDKPQHF TGTGCCAGCAGCGAGGGGGATAAACCCCAGCATTTT
TRBJ1-1 . . TRBV30 CAWSVVGAGTEAFF TGTGCCTGGAGTGTAGTGGGGGCTGGCACTGAAGCTTTCTTT
TRBJ2-5 . TRBD2 TRBV14 CASSQDVNSGDQETQYF TGTGCCAGCAGCCAAGATGTGAATAGCGGGGACCAAGAGACCCAGTACTTC
TRBJ2-7 few TRBD2 TRBV7-2 CASTMRTSGRAGEQYF TGTGCCAGCACCATGCGGACTAGCGGGAGGGCCGGGGAGCAGTACTTC
TRBJ2-3 few . TRBV5-1 CASSLDLAGAADTQYF TGCGCCAGCAGCTTGGATCTAGCAGGTGCGGCGGATACGCAGTATTTT
TRBJ2-3 few TRBD2 TRBV30 CAWSVGGSGADTQYF TGTGCCTGGAGTGTGGGGGGGAGCGGGGCAGATACGCAGTATTTT
TRBJ1-6 few . TRBV11-2 CASSPRDDRWNSPLHF TGTGCCAGCAGTCCTAGAGACGATCGGTGGAATTCACCCCTCCACTTT
TRBJ2-2 . . TRBV7-2 CASSHRDTGELFF TGTGCCAGCAGCCACAGGGACACCGGGGAGCTGTTTTTT
TRBJ2-1 many . TRBV15 CATSRDSSPAFF TGTGCCACCAGCAGAGATAGTTCCCCCGCCTTCTTC